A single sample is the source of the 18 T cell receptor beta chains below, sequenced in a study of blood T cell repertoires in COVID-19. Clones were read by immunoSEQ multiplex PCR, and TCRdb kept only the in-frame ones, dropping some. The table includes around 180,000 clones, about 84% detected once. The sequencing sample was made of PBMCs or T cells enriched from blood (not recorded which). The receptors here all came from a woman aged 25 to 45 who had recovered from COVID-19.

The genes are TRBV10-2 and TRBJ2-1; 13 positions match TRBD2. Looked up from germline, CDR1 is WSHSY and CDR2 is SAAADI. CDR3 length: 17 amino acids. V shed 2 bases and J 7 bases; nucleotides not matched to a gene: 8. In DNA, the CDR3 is TGCGCCAGCAGTGAGGTCGTACTAGCGGGAGGGATGAATGAGCAGTTCTTC. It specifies CASSEVVLAGGMNEQFF.

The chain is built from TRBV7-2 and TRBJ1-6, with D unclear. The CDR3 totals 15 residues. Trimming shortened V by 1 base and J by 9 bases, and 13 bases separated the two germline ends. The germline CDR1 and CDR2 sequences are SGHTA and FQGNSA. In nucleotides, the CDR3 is TGTGCCAGCAGCTTAGTCGGAGGGATCACTTCACCCCTCCACTTT. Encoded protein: CASSLVGGITSPLHF.

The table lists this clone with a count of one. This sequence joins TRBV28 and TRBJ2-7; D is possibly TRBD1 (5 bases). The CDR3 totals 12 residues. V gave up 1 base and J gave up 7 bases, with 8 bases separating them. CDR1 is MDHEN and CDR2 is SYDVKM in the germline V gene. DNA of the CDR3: TGTGCCAGCAGTTTATCGTGGACAGAGCAGTACTTC. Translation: CASSLSWTEQYF.

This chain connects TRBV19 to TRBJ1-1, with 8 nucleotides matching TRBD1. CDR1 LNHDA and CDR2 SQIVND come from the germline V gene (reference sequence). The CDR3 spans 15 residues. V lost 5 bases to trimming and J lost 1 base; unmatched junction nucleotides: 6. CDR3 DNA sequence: TGTGCCAGTAGTCCACTGGGACAGGAGAACACTGAAGCTTTCTTT. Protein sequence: CASSPLGQENTEAFF.

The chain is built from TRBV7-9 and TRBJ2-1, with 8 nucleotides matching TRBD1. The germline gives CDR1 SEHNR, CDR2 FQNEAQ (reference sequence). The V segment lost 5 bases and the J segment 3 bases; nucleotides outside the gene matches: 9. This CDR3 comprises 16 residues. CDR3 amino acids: CASSASQGANYNEQFF. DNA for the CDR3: TGTGCCAGCAGCGCCAGTCAGGGGGCGAACTACAATGAGCAGTTCTTC.

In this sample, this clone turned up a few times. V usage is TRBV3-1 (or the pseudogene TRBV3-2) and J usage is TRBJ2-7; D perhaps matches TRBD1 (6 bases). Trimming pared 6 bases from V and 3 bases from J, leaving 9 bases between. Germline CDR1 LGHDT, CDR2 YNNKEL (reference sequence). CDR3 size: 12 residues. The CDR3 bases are TGTGCCAGCAGTAGGGGGTTCTACGAGCAGTACTTC. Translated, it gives CASSRGFYEQYF.

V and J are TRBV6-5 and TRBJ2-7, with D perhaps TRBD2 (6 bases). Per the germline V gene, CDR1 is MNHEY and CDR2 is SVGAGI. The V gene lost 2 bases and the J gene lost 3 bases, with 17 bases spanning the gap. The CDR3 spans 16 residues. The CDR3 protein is CASSYDPSAWVYEQYF. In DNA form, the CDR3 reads TGTGCCAGCAGTTACGATCCTAGCGCGTGGGTCTACGAGCAGTACTTC.

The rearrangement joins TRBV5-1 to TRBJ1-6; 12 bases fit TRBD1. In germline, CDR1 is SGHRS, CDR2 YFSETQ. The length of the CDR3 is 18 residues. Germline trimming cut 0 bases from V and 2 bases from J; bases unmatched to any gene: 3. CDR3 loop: CASSLAGQGAAYNSPLHF. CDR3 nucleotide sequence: TGCGCCAGCAGCTTGGCGGGACAGGGGGCCGCCTATAATTCACCCCTCCACTTT.

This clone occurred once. The CDR3 sequence: CSAWRWREFF. Here the CDR3 DNA reads TGCAGTGCTTGGAGGTGGCGGGAGTTCTTC. The V and J genes are TRBV20-1 and TRBJ2-1, with D perhaps matching TRBD2 (5 bases). The CDR3 covers 10 residues. With 5 bases removed from V and 14 bases from J, the gap between germline ends came to 13 bases. Per the germline V gene, CDR1 is DFQATT and CDR2 is SNEGSKA (reference sequence).

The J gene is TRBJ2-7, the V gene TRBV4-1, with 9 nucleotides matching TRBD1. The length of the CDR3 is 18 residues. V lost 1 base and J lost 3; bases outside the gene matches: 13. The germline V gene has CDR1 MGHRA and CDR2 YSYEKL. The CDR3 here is CASSQAYLRDRAHYEQYF. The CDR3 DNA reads TGCGCCAGCAGCCAAGCCTACCTCCGGGACAGGGCCCACTACGAGCAGTACTTC.

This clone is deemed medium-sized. The DNA of the CDR3 is TGTGCCAGCAGCCGTGAGGTGGGGACAGGGAGCGGGGAGCTGTTTTTT. Encoded protein: CASSREVGTGSGELFF. The chain recombines TRBV4-2 with TRBJ2-2; 9 nucleotides line up with TRBD1. V was pared by 4 bases and J by 7 bases, with 10 bases of the junction left unmatched. Germline lookup yields CDR1 LGHNA and CDR2 YNFKEQ. The CDR3 has 16 amino acids.

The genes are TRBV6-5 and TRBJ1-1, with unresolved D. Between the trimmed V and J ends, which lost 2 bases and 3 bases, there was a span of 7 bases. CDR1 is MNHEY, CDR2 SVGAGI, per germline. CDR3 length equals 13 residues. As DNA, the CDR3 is TGTGCCAGCAGTTACAGAGATGACACTGAAGCTTTCTTT. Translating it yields CASSYRDDTEAFF.

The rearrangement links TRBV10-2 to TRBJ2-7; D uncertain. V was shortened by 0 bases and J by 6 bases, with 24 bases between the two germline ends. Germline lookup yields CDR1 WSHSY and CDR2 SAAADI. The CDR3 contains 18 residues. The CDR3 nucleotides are TGCGCCAGCAGTGAGTCTTTCCCCACAGAAATAACCCCACTCGAGCAGTACTTC. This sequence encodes CASSESFPTEITPLEQYF.

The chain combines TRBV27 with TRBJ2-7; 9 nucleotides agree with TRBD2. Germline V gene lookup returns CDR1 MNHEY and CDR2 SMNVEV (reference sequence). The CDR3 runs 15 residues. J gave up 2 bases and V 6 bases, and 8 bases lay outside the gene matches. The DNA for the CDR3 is TGTGCCAGCAGACTCCAAGCGGGAGGCCCCTACGAGCAGTACTTC. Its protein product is CASRLQAGGPYEQYF.

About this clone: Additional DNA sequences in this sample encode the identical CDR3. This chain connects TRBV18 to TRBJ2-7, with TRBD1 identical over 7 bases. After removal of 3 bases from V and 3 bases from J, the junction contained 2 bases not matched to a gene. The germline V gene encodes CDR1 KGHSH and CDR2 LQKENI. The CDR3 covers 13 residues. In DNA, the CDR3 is TGTGCCAGCTCACCGGGACAGTACTACGAGCAGTACTTC. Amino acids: CASSPGQYYEQYF. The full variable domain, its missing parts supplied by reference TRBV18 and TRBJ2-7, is NAGVMQNPRHLVRRRGQEARLRCSPMKGHSHVYWYRQLPEEGLKFMVYLQKENIIDESGMPKERFSAEFPKEGPSILRIQQVVRGDSAAYFCASSPGQYYEQYFGPGTRLTVT.

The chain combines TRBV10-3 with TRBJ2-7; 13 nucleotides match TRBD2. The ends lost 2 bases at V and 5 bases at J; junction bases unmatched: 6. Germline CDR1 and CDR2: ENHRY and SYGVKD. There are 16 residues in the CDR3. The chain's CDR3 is CAISEGTSGNSHEQYF. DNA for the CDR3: TGTGCCATCAGTGAGGGGACTAGCGGGAACTCACACGAGCAGTACTTC.

This CDR3 is CSAIDGNEQYF. In DNA form, the CDR3 reads TGCAGTGCAATCGACGGGAACGAGCAGTACTTC. The chain links TRBV20-1 to TRBJ2-7, with a weak D call TRBD2 (5 bases). CDR3 length: 11 residues. The V and J ends lost 6 bases and 5 bases respectively, with 11 bases between them. The germline gives CDR1 DFQATT, CDR2 SNEGSKA (reference sequence).

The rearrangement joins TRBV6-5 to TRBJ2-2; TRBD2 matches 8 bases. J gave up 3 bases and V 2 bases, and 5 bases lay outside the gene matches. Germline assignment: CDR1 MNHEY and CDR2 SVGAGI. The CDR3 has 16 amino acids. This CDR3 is CASSYRTSRYTGELFF. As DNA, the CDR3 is TGTGCCAGCAGTTACAGGACTAGCAGATACACCGGGGAGCTGTTTTTT.